This T cell receptor beta chain was found in a study of T cells in Graves' hyperthyroidism and ophthalmopathy. Researchers amplified the TCR beta CDR3 regions from RNA transcripts. In the first-round RT-PCR of the TCR CDR3, the HTBI primer set was used. Using its own MiXCR run on the multiplex PCR reads, TCRdb lists one record per CDR3 protein. The sample contains a few hundred thousand distinct CDR3 sequences, 12% to 15% of which appear only once. Deletions cut 5 bases from V and 7 bases from J, with 18 bases between. CDR1 and CDR2 from the germline V gene are SGHDN and FVKESK. The CDR3 extends over 16 amino acids.

Material: blood. V and J are TRBV14 and TRBJ1-6; perhaps TRBD1 as D (5 bases). The receptor was isolated from a woman between 35 and 50 years old with Graves' hyperthyroidism. DNA for the CDR3: TGTGCCAGCAGCTTCAGTGAGGGGTCTTGGAATTCACCCCTCCACTTT. It codes for CASSFSEGSWNSPLHF. The variable domain in full, completed from reference TRBV14 and TRBJ1-6, reads EAGVTQFPSHSVIEKGQTVTLRCDPISGHDNLYWYRRVMGKEIKFLLHFVKESKQDESGMPNNRFLAERTGGTYSTLKVQPAELEDSGVYFCASSFSEGSWNSPLHFGNGTRLTVT.